This T cell receptor beta chain is from a study of blood T cell repertoires in COVID-19. The data were produced by immunoSEQ multiplex PCR, yet TCRdb's version contains in-frame clones alone and is incomplete. Of over 150,000 clones detected, about 95% appear once; the ten largest clones hold 0.6% to 0.8%. Seattle's enrolled individuals joined amid active infection and were then monitored longitudinally. The V segment lost 9 bases and the J segment 2 bases; nucleotides outside the gene matches: 4. Germline V CDR1 and CDR2: PRHDT, FYEKMQ (reference sequence). The CDR3 runs 14 residues. The rearrangement links TRBV13 to TRBJ1-2; 12 positions match TRBD1. Sequenced sample: peripheral blood. The sequence derives from a man aged 30 to 39 with COVID-19, enrolled during active disease. CDR3 sequence reads: CASTGTGGNYGYTF. CDR3 DNA sequence: TGTGCCAGTACGGGGACAGGGGGCAACTATGGCTACACCTTC.